These 18 T cell receptor beta chains came from one sample sequenced in a study of early T cells in non-severe SARS-CoV-2 infection (dated by TCRdb to the early 2020s). Library prep was done by 5' RACE. Sequencing used a NextSeq 500. TCRdb's own reprocessing of the public reads used fastp at Q25 and MiXCR and kept productive beta chains. Merged by CDR3 protein, the rows form single entries marked with the most common genes and DNA. The sample profile shows tens of thousands of distinct CDR3 sequences; approximately 4.1% of them were found once. More than 8% of the sample rests with the top ten. The sample was whole blood. The receptors were gathered from an adult who was a healthcare worker with PCR-confirmed SARS-CoV-2 infection or an uninfected control (not recorded which).

This clonotype was observed at least ten times. J is TRBJ1-1 and V is TRBV6-1; unclear D gene. CDR1 is MNHNS and CDR2 is SASEGT in the germline V gene. The CDR3 has 15 amino acids. V was cut by 4 bases and J by 1 base, with 13 bases left in between. In DNA, the CDR3 is TGTGCCAGCAGTGGGACGGGGTCTCCGAACACTGAAGCTTTCTTT. Its protein is CASSGTGSPNTEAFF.

This clonotype was recorded a few times. This chain joins TRBV20-1 and TRBJ2-1, with a possible D match to TRBD2 (6 bases). The CDR3 contains 15 residues. The ends were cut back, 5 bases at V and 3 bases at J, with 17 bases in the middle. Germline-derived CDR1 and CDR2 are DFQATT and SNEGSKA (reference sequence). The CDR3 protein is CSASDAGQDYNEQFF. Written as DNA, the CDR3 is TGCAGTGCTTCCGATGCGGGGCAGGACTACAATGAGCAGTTCTTC.

This clonotype appeared many times. The genes are TRBV24-1 and TRBJ2-1; TRBD2 aligns across 10 bases. From germline, CDR1 is KGHDR and CDR2 SFDVKD. This CDR3 contains 18 residues. V gave up 0 bases and J gave up 4 bases; unmatched junction bases: 8. The CDR3 nucleotides are TGTGCCACCAGTGATTTGAGTACTAGCGGGGCCTCGTACAATGAGCAGTTCTTC. It specifies CATSDLSTSGASYNEQFF.

This clonotype was observed at least ten times. This chain joins TRBV18 and TRBJ2-5; D is ambiguous. This CDR3 has 13 amino acids. Trimming left V 4 bases short and J 4 bases short, with 10 bases between. Germline V gives CDR1 KGHSH, CDR2 LQKENI. CDR3 protein: CASSLGITETQYF. CDR3 DNA sequence: TGTGCCAGCTCACTAGGAATTACAGAGACCCAGTACTTC.

This clonotype has a count of ten or more. The chain is built from TRBV20-1 and TRBJ1-1, with 7 bases matching TRBD1. V was clipped by 6 bases and J by 3 bases; unmatched bases: 7. The CDR3 extends over 13 amino acids. The germline V gene encodes CDR1 DFQATT and CDR2 SNEGSKA (reference sequence). The CDR3 here is CSARPTGYTEAFF. In DNA, the CDR3 is TGCAGTGCCAGACCGACAGGGTACACTGAAGCTTTCTTT.

In this sample, this clonotype turned up a few times. This rearrangement joins TRBV24-1 to TRBJ2-1, with 7 bases fitting TRBD1. The CDR3 totals 13 residues. Trimming took 3 bases from V and 9 from J; bases not matched to a gene: 4. Germline lookup yields CDR1 KGHDR and CDR2 SFDVKD. For the CDR3, the DNA is TGTGCCACCAGTGATCTCCGACAGGGTGAGCAGTTCTTC. Translated: CATSDLRQGEQFF.

There are a few counts of this clonotype. This chain links TRBV27 with TRBJ2-2, with D unresolved. Trimming pared 4 bases from V and 1 base from J, leaving 16 bases between. CDR3 length: 17 residues. Germline V gene sequence: CDR1 MNHEY, CDR2 SMNVEV (reference sequence). The CDR3 here is CASSSDLLGMNTGELFF. CDR3 sequence (DNA): TGTGCCAGCAGTTCGGATCTACTGGGAATGAACACCGGGGAGCTGTTTTTT.

This clonotype was seen ten or more times. J is TRBJ2-1 and V is TRBV10-3; unclear D gene. Germline V gives CDR1 ENHRY, CDR2 SYGVKD. The CDR3 contains 16 residues. Trimming shortened V by 7 bases and J by 0 bases, and 16 bases separated the two germline ends. The CDR3 spells CAITQTAGPSYNEQFF. The DNA of the CDR3 is TGTGCCATCACCCAAACAGCAGGACCCTCCTACAATGAGCAGTTCTTC.

By share, this clonotype ranks as medium-sized. The chain combines TRBV4-2 with TRBJ1-5, with D perhaps matching TRBD1 (5 bases). V was pared by 2 bases and J by 5 bases, with 22 bases between. The CDR3 runs 18 residues. The V gene's germline CDR1 is LGHNA and CDR2 YNFKEQ. As DNA, the CDR3 is TGTGCCAGCAGCCAAACTCTGGTGAGGGACGGTGCTCATCAGCCCCAGCATTTT. Translating it yields CASSQTLVRDGAHQPQHF.

There are many counts of this clonotype. CDR3 region: CASSLDISGRLSYNEQFF. In DNA form, the CDR3 reads TGTGCCAGCAGCTTAGATATAAGCGGGAGACTCTCCTACAATGAGCAGTTCTTC. The chain joins TRBV11-2 to TRBJ2-1, with 8 bases that match TRBD2. Germline V gene sequence: CDR1 SGHAT, CDR2 FQNNGV. The trim removed 0 bases at V and 0 bases at J, leaving 7 bases unmatched. The CDR3 has 18 residues.

This clonotype was observed many times. V is TRBV7-2 and J is TRBJ2-1; TRBD1 or TRBD2 may be the D gene (7 bases each). Trimming left V 5 bases short and J 6 bases short, with 17 bases between. The CDR3 is 15 residues long. Germline CDR1 is SGHTA and CDR2 is FQGNSA. CDR3 loop: CASSRDREGLNEQFF. For the CDR3, the DNA is TGTGCCAGCAGCCGAGACAGGGAGGGACTCAATGAGCAGTTCTTC.

This chain links TRBV7-6 with TRBJ2-5, with 9 bases that match TRBD2. This CDR3 contains 16 residues. Trimming took 3 bases from V and 5 from J; bases not matched to a gene: 10. The V gene's germline CDR1 is SGHVS and CDR2 FNYEAQ. The DNA of the CDR3 is TGTGCCAGCAGCTTCCCAGCGGGAGGCCCGGGGGAGACCCAGTACTTC. Translation: CASSFPAGGPGETQYF. The full variable domain, completed using reference TRBV7-6 and TRBJ2-5, is GAGVSQSPRYKVTKRGQDVALRCDPISGHVSLYWYRQALGQGPEFLTYFNYEAQQDKSGLPNDRFSAERPEGSISTLTIQRTEQRDSAMYRCASSFPAGGPGETQYFGPGTRLLVL.

At least ten counts were recorded for this clonotype. This chain uses TRBV9 with TRBJ1-1; D ambiguous. V lost 2 bases to trimming and J lost 5 bases, with 16 bases between them. Per germline, CDR1 SGDLS and CDR2 YYNGEE. CDR3 length: 15 amino acids. CDR3 amino acids: CASSVQPAMGTEAFF. CDR3 DNA sequence: TGTGCCAGCAGCGTCCAGCCGGCTATGGGGACTGAAGCTTTCTTT.

This clonotype was detected ten times or more. The chain employs TRBV7-2 and TRBJ2-5; the D gene is possibly TRBD2 (6 bases). The V end lost 1 base, the J end lost 1 base, and 7 bases lay between the germline ends. This CDR3 contains 14 residues. Germline CDR1 is SGHTA and CDR2 is FQGNSA. In DNA, the CDR3 is TGTGCCAGCAGCTTAGGGCGGGGCCAAGAGACCCAGTACTTC. Translating it yields CASSLGRGQETQYF. Combining the CDR3 with reference TRBV7-2 and TRBJ2-5 gives the whole variable domain GAGVSQSPSNKVTEKGKDVELRCDPISGHTALYWYRQSLGQGLEFLIYFQGNSAPDKSGLPSDRFSAERTGGSVSTLTIQRTQQEDSAVYLCASSLGRGQETQYFGPGTRLLVL.

This clonotype was picked up many times. This chain links TRBV20-1 with TRBJ2-5; 14 bases map to TRBD2. Per the germline V gene, CDR1 is DFQATT and CDR2 is SNEGSKA (reference sequence). There are 16 residues in the CDR3. V lost 5 bases, J lost 4 bases, and 9 bases stayed unmatched. The CDR3 nucleotides are TGCAGTGCTGGCGGAGGACTAGCGGGAGGACGAGAGACCCAGTACTTC. Protein: CSAGGGLAGGRETQYF.

This clonotype has at least ten counts. The chain recombines TRBV12-3 or TRBV12-4 with TRBJ2-3, with 13 bases identical to TRBD2. CDR3 size: 20 residues. After removal of 6 bases from V and 6 bases from J, the junction contained 21 bases not matched to a gene. The CDR3 region has the DNA TGTGCCAGCAGCCCCAGAACCCTCACTAGCGGGAGGGAGGACCGCGATACGCAGTATTTT. It codes for CASSPRTLTSGREDRDTQYF.

This clonotype was observed a handful of times. V usage is TRBV18 and J usage is TRBJ2-7, with D possibly called TRBD1 or TRBD2 (5 bases each). Per germline, CDR1 KGHSH and CDR2 LQKENI. The CDR3 has 15 amino acids. Between the trimmed V and J ends, which lost 0 bases and 7 bases, there was a span of 16 bases. The CDR3, as DNA: TGTGCCAGCTCACCACCGGTAACGGGGCCAGGGGAGCAGTACTTC. Translation: CASSPPVTGPGEQYF.

This clonotype came up many times. This chain connects TRBV4-3 to TRBJ1-1; 11 bases line up with TRBD1. The CDR3 covers 15 residues. The J segment lost 6 bases and the V segment lost 0 bases, leaving 3 bases of the junction unmatched. CDR1 and CDR2 from the germline V gene are LGHNA and YSLEER. In DNA form, the CDR3 reads TGCGCCAGCAGCCAAGATTGGGACAGGGGGTCTGAAGCTTTCTTT. Encoded protein: CASSQDWDRGSEAFF.